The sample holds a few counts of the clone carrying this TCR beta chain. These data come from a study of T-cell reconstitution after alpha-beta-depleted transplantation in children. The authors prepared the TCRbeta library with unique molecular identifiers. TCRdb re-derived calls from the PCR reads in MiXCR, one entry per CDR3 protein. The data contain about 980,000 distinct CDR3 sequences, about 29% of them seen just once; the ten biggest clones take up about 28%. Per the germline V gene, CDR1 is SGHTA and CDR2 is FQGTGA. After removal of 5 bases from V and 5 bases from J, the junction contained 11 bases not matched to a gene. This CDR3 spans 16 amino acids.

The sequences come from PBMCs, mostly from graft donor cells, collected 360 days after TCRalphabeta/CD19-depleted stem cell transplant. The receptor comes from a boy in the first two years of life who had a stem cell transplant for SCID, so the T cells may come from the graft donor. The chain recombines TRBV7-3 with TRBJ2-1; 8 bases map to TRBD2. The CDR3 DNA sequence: TGTGCCAGCAGCCCCCGTGGGAAGCGGGGGAACAATGAGCAGTTCTTC. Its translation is CASSPRGKRGNNEQFF.